The 4 T cell receptor beta chains below all came from one sample that was sequenced in a study of molecular identifiers for immune sequencing clone quantification. TCRdb fed the PCR reads into MiXCR, producing one record per CDR3 protein. The sample carries 550,000 to 750,000 distinct CDR3 sequences, roughly 21% recorded once. What was sequenced was naive CD8+ T cells from blood, with Jurkat cell RNA spiked in. Subset reported: FACS-sorted CD8+CD4-CCR7+CD45RA+ naive T cells. The source is a human donor in good health. Some libraries in this study had Jurkat cell RNA spiked in.

For this clonotype: A junction end diverges from the germline sequence, so it may reflect a read error. The DNA for the CDR3 is TGTGTCAGTAGCACGGACAGGGCGCAAGAGACCCAGTACTTC. Translating gives CVSSTDRAQETQYF. The V gene is TRBV19, the J gene TRBJ2-5, with 8 bases matching TRBD1. Germline CDR1 and CDR2: LNHDA and SQIVND (reference sequence). This CDR3 region has 14 residues.

At least ten counts were recorded for this clonotype. The chain carries TRBV9 and TRBJ1-5; D possibly corresponds to TRBD1 (6 bases). This CDR3 spans 15 amino acids. Trimming pared 0 bases from V and 5 bases from J, leaving 12 bases between. Germline assignment: CDR1 SGDLS and CDR2 YYNGEE. CDR3 coding DNA: TGTGCCAGCAGCGTAGATCAGGGGAAGGATCAGCCCCAGCATTTT. It specifies CASSVDQGKDQPQHF.

This clonotype was recorded at least ten times. The chain uses TRBV11-2 and TRBJ2-3; D is undetermined. The CDR3 is 13 residues long. V lost 3 bases, J lost 10 bases, and 14 bases lay in between. Germline V gene data show CDR1 as SGHAT and CDR2 as FQNNGV. Here the CDR3 reads CASSFEVVNPQYF. CDR3 nucleotide sequence: TGTGCCAGCAGCTTCGAAGTAGTTAACCCGCAGTATTTT.

CDR3 protein: CASGFDRDRGLGANVLTF. The CDR3 DNA reads as TGTGCCAGCGGTTTCGACCGGGACAGGGGGCTTGGGGCCAACGTCCTGACTTTC. V and J are TRBV6-2 or TRBV6-3 and TRBJ2-6; TRBD1 agrees at 12 bases. The CDR3 is 18 amino acids. Trimming removed 8 bases from V and 3 bases from J; junction bases left unmatched: 11. CDR1 MNHEY and CDR2 SVGEGT come from the germline V gene.